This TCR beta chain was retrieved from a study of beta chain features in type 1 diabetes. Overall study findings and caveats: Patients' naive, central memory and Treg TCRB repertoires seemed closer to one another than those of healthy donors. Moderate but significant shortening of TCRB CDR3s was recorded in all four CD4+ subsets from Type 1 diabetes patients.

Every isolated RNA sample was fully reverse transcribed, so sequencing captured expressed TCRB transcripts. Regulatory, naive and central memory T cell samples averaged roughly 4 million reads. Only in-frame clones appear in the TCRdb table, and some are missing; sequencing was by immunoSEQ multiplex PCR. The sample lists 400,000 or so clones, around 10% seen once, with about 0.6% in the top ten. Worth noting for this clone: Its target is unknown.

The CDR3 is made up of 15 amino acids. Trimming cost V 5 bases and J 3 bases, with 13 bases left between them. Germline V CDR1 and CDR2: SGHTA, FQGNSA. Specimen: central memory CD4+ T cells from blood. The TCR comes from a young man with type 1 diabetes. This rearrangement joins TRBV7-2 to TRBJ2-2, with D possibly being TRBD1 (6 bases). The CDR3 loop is CASSKAQGYTGELFF. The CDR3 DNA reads TGTGCCAGCAGCAAGGCACAGGGTTACACCGGGGAGCTGTTTTTT.